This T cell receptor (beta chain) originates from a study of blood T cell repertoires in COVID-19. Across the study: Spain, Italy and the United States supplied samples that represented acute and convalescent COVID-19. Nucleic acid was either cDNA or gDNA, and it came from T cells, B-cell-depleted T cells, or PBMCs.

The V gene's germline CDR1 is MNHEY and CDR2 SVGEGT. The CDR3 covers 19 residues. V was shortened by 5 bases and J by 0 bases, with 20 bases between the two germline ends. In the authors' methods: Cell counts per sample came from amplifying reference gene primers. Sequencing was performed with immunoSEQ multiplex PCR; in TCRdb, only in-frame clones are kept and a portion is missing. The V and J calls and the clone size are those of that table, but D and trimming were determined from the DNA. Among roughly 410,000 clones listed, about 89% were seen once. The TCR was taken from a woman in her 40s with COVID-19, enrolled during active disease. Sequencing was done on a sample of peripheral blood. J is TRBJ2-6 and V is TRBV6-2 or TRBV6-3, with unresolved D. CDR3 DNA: TGTGCCAGCAGTGCCCACCTCTTAGCAGCAAGCTCTGGGGCCAACGTCCTGACTTTC. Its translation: CASSAHLLAASSGANVLTF.